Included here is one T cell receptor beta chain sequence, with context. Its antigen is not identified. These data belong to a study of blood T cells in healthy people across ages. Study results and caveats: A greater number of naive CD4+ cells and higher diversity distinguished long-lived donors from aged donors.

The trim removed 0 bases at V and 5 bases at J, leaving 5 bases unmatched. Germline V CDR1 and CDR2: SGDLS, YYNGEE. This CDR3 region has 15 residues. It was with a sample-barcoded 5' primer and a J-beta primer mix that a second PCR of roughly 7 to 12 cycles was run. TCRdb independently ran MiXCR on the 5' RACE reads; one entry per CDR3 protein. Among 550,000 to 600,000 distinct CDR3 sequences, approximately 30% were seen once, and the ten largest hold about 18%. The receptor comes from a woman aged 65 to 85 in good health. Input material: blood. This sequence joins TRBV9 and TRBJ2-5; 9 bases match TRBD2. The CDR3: CASSVDGTSYETQYF. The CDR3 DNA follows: TGTGCCAGCAGCGTAGACGGGACTAGCTACGAGACCCAGTACTTC.